Following are 30 T cell receptor beta chains from one sample sequenced in a study of PD-1 blockade in classical Hodgkin lymphoma. Assay: immunoSEQ multiplex PCR; the TCRdb copy retains only in-frame clones and omits some. Of around 90,000 clones listed, roughly 78% are singletons. Time point indicated: cycle 4 day 1 (C4D1), after less than seven weeks of nivolumab. Patients all relapsed after autologous stem cell transplantation, and there was variation in brentuximab vedotin exposure. The sample here was peripheral blood mononuclear cells (PBMCs), taken before the fourth cycle of nivolumab. All receptors come from a human donor with classical Hodgkin lymphoma.

This clone has more than one count but fewer than ten. This chain joins TRBV19 and TRBJ1-6, with D maybe TRBD1 (5 bases). Germline CDR1 reads LNHDA; CDR2 reads SQIVND (reference sequence). Between the trimmed V and J ends, which lost 3 bases and 10 bases, there was a span of 7 bases. The CDR3 has 12 residues. CDR3 nucleotides: TGTGCCAGTAGTATCCGGGGGTCACCCCTCCACTTT. Translating it yields CASSIRGSPLHF.

The chain recombines TRBV6-5 with TRBJ2-7; D ambiguous. Per germline, CDR1 MNHEY and CDR2 SVGAGI. The CDR3 has 13 amino acids. Deletions cut 5 bases from V and 2 bases from J, with 10 bases between. The CDR3 spells CASSPGGPYEQYF. The CDR3 DNA follows: TGTGCCAGCAGTCCCGGCGGTCCCTACGAGCAGTACTTC.

This sequence joins TRBV7-3 and TRBJ2-1; D unresolved. This CDR3 region has 15 residues. Per the germline V gene, CDR1 is SGHTA and CDR2 is FQGTGA. V was shortened by 3 bases and J by 0 bases, with 9 bases between the two germline ends. The DNA for the CDR3 is TGTGCCAGCAGCTTCGACTCAAGCTCCTACAATGAGCAGTTCTTC. It translates to CASSFDSSSYNEQFF.

V is TRBV6-1 and J is TRBJ1-6; no clear D. The V gene's germline CDR1 is MNHNS and CDR2 SASEGT. The CDR3 is 18 amino acids. The germline V and J ends were trimmed by 0 bases and 0 bases, with 12 bases remaining between them. CDR3 nucleotide sequence: TGTGCCAGCAGTGAAGCCGGCAGGTTCAGCTCCTATAATTCACCCCTCCACTTT. It translates to CASSEAGRFSSYNSPLHF.

The V and J genes are TRBV6-6 and TRBJ2-1; no firm D call. Germline CDR1 reads MNHNY; CDR2 reads SVGAGI (reference sequence). The CDR3 sequence is 14 residues long. Trimming took off 7 bases at V and 6 bases at J, with 16 bases between the two ends. The CDR3 is CASTDRVLINEQFF. The CDR3, as DNA: TGTGCCAGCACCGACCGGGTTCTAATCAATGAGCAGTTCTTC.

This chain links TRBV5-1 with TRBJ1-2; 7 nucleotides match TRBD1. Per the germline V gene, CDR1 is SGHRS and CDR2 is YFSETQ. The CDR3 extends over 14 amino acids. With V trimmed by 4 bases and J by 5 bases, 8 bases remained unmatched. The DNA of the CDR3 is TGCGCCAGCAGCGCGTCGGCAGGGGGGTATGGCTACACCTTC. This encodes CASSASAGGYGYTF.

The chain recombines TRBV27 with TRBJ1-5, with a possible D match to TRBD1 (5 bases). The V gene lost 4 bases and the J gene lost 0 bases, with 10 bases spanning the gap. The CDR3 is 15 amino acids. Germline V gene sequence: CDR1 MNHEY, CDR2 SMNVEV (reference sequence). For the CDR3, the DNA is TGTGCCAGCAGTTCGGGACGGTATAGCAATCAGCCCCAGCATTTT. Its protein is CASSSGRYSNQPQHF.

V gene TRBV4-1 combines with J gene TRBJ2-7, with 10 positions matching TRBD2. Germline V gene sequence: CDR1 MGHRA, CDR2 YSYEKL. Trimming took 4 bases from V and 1 from J; bases not matched to a gene: 7. This CDR3 has 16 residues. The DNA for the CDR3 is TGCGCCAGCAGCCGGGATCCTAGCGGGAGATCCTACGAGCAGTACTTC. Protein sequence: CASSRDPSGRSYEQYF.

The chain combines TRBV9 with TRBJ1-3; the D gene is possibly TRBD1 (5 bases). Trimming took 4 bases from V and 4 from J, leaving 9 bases between them. CDR1 is SGDLS, CDR2 YYNGEE, per germline. CDR3 length: 13 residues. CDR3 coding DNA: TGTGCCAGCAGCCCCGGACAAGGAAACACCATATATTTT. Protein product: CASSPGQGNTIYF.

This clone showed up just once. This chain uses TRBV7-3 with TRBJ2-1, with D maybe TRBD2 (6 bases). Trimming left V 4 bases short and J 3 bases short, with 7 bases between. CDR1 SGHTA and CDR2 FQGTGA come from the germline V gene. This CDR3 comprises 13 residues. As DNA, the CDR3 is TGTGCCAGCAGCTCGGACTACTACAATGAGCAGTTCTTC. Its protein is CASSSDYYNEQFF.

The rearrangement joins TRBV7-9 to TRBJ2-1; TRBD1 is a possible D gene (6 bases). V lost 2 bases to trimming and J lost 3 bases, with 11 bases between them. Germline values: CDR1 SEHNR, CDR2 FQNEAQ (reference sequence). This CDR3 region has 15 residues. This CDR3 is CASSLLGASYNEQFF. The CDR3 bases are TGTGCCAGCAGCTTACTGGGGGCTAGCTACAATGAGCAGTTCTTC.

The gene calls are TRBV10-3 and TRBJ2-7; 9 nucleotides align to TRBD1. J was trimmed by 4 bases and V by 0 bases; bases with no gene match: 1. The CDR3 extends over 14 amino acids. CDR1 is ENHRY and CDR2 is SYGVKD in the germline V gene. This CDR3 is CAISESDRGYEQYF. CDR3 sequence (DNA): TGTGCCATCAGTGAGTCCGACAGGGGGTACGAGCAGTACTTC.

The chain is built from TRBV6-5 and TRBJ2-7; D is possibly TRBD2 (5 bases). This CDR3 is built from 14 residues. Germline lookup yields CDR1 MNHEY and CDR2 SVGAGI. V was clipped by 2 bases and J by 2 bases, with 10 bases between them. The CDR3 spells CASSYRYGTYEQYF. Here the CDR3 DNA reads TGTGCCAGCAGTTACAGGTACGGGACCTACGAGCAGTACTTC.

The chain joins TRBV11-2 to TRBJ2-1; D not certain. V was trimmed by 1 base and J by 6 bases, leaving 10 bases between them. This CDR3 is 14 amino acids long. Per germline, CDR1 SGHAT and CDR2 FQNNGV. CDR3 DNA: TGTGCCAGCAGCTTAGGAGTTCTGGGCAATGAGCAGTTCTTC. Translated, it gives CASSLGVLGNEQFF.

Comment on this clone: One junction end disagrees with the germline gene, perhaps due to a read error. This chain joins TRBV29-1 and TRBJ2-7, with 9 bases aligning to TRBD1. CDR1 and CDR2 (germline): SQVTM, ANQGSEA. This CDR3 spans 13 amino acids. CDR3 loop: CSVEQGAHYGQYF. The DNA of the CDR3 is TGCAGCGTAGAACAGGGGGCCCATTACGGGCAGTACTTC.

This clone was detected many times. This chain uses TRBV6-5 with TRBJ2-7; 7 bases agree with TRBD1. Germline V gives CDR1 MNHEY, CDR2 SVGAGI. Trimming removed 7 bases from V and 3 bases from J; junction bases left unmatched: 6. The CDR3 runs to 13 residues. The CDR3 loop is CASTRGTNYEQYF. CDR3 in DNA: TGTGCCAGCACCAGGGGGACAAACTACGAGCAGTACTTC.

CDR3 nucleotides: TGCGCCAGCAGCGACAAGGACAGGATGAACACTGAAGCTTTCTTT. Amino acid sequence: CASSDKDRMNTEAFF. The chain links TRBV5-1 to TRBJ1-1; 7 positions agree with TRBD1. J lost 0 bases, V lost 4 bases, and 6 bases had no gene match. CDR1 and CDR2 from the germline V gene are SGHRS and YFSETQ. This CDR3 spans 15 amino acids.

This sequence joins TRBV5-1 and TRBJ2-1; D perhaps matches TRBD2 (5 bases). V dropped 2 bases and J dropped 2 bases, with 14 bases sitting between them. This CDR3 comprises 16 residues. The germline V gene has CDR1 SGHRS and CDR2 YFSETQ. CDR3 DNA: TGCGCCAGCAGCTTATCTCCCGGGGATCCCTACAATGAGCAGTTCTTC. Translated: CASSLSPGDPYNEQFF.

This CDR3 reads CASRRGGSTGELFF. DNA of the CDR3: TGTGCCAGCAGGCGAGGGGGCAGCACCGGGGAGCTGTTTTTT. The V gene is TRBV6-1, the J gene TRBJ2-2; 7 bases are a match to TRBD1. Trimming took 6 bases from V and 4 from J; bases not matched to a gene: 5. CDR3 size: 14 residues. Germline CDR1 MNHNS, CDR2 SASEGT.

This clone was picked up a small number of times. The rearrangement uses TRBV19 and TRBJ2-7; possibly TRBD2 for D (5 bases). The germline gives CDR1 LNHDA, CDR2 SQIVND (reference sequence). The CDR3 consists of 13 residues. V lost 0 bases, J lost 7 bases, and 10 bases lay in between. CDR3 loop: CASSIDWEFEQYF. The CDR3, as DNA: TGTGCCAGTAGTATAGATTGGGAGTTTGAGCAGTACTTC.

J is TRBJ1-1 and V is TRBV5-1; 11 bases match TRBD1. With 1 base clipped from V and 4 bases from J, the junction kept 6 bases outside the gene matches. This CDR3 comprises 16 residues. CDR1 is SGHRS, CDR2 YFSETQ, per germline. In nucleotides, the CDR3 is TGCGCCAGCAGCTTGAGGTTAGGGACAGGGGGCACTGAAGCTTTCTTT. The encoded protein is CASSLRLGTGGTEAFF.

The rearrangement uses TRBV7-9 and TRBJ1-5, with a possible D match to TRBD1 (5 bases). V lost 1 base and J 3 bases, leaving 10 bases between the germline ends. This CDR3 is built from 15 residues. CDR1 is SEHNR and CDR2 is FQNEAQ in the germline V gene (reference sequence). CDR3 protein: CASSLEGRDNQPQHF. CDR3 nucleotides: TGTGCCAGCAGCTTAGAGGGCAGGGACAATCAGCCCCAGCATTTT.

The chain recombines TRBV27 with TRBJ2-7; TRBD1 matches at 9 bases. The CDR3 contains 15 residues. With 0 bases clipped from V and 10 bases from J, the junction kept 10 bases outside the gene matches. The germline CDR1 and CDR2 sequences are MNHEY and SMNVEV (reference sequence). The CDR3 here is CASSLSGTGPRRQYF. As DNA, the CDR3 is TGTGCCAGCAGTTTATCCGGGACAGGGCCCCGGAGACAGTACTTC.

V is TRBV7-9 and J is TRBJ2-3; D is perhaps TRBD2 (6 bases). The germline CDR1 and CDR2 sequences are SEHNR and FQNEAQ (reference sequence). V was shortened by 7 bases and J by 2 bases, with 13 bases between the two germline ends. This CDR3 is 14 amino acids long. Written as DNA, the CDR3 is TGTGCCAGCAACAGTGGGGGGTTCACAGATACGCAGTATTTT. Protein sequence: CASNSGGFTDTQYF.

The rearrangement links TRBV2 to TRBJ1-2; 9 bases agree with TRBD1. Per germline, CDR1 SNHLY and CDR2 FYNNEI. V shed 6 bases, J shed 6 bases, and the junction held 8 bases outside the gene matches. This CDR3 is built from 14 residues. The CDR3 spells CASRRGQGSNGYTF. The CDR3 DNA is TGTGCCAGCAGAAGGGGACAGGGTAGTAATGGCTACACCTTC.

The rearrangement joins TRBV30 to TRBJ2-3, with D possibly being TRBD2 (6 bases). V was trimmed by 4 bases and J by 5 bases, leaving 16 bases between them. Germline V gives CDR1 GTSNPN, CDR2 SVGIG (reference sequence). This CDR3 spans 14 amino acids. CDR3 in amino acids: CAWKSGLARDTQYF. For the CDR3, the DNA is TGTGCCTGGAAGAGCGGGCTAGCGAGAGATACGCAGTATTTT.

V and J are TRBV6-6 and TRBJ1-1, with TRBD1 matching 11 bases. CDR3 size: 15 residues. Germline values: CDR1 MNHNY, CDR2 SVGAGI (reference sequence). The trim removed 2 bases at V and 4 bases at J, leaving 3 bases unmatched. The CDR3: CASSYPGTGGTEAFF. CDR3 DNA: TGTGCCAGCAGTTACCCGGGGACAGGGGGCACTGAAGCTTTCTTT.

The V call is TRBV7-9, the J call TRBJ2-3; 12 bases match TRBD2. Germline loops: CDR1 SEHNR, CDR2 FQNEAQ (reference sequence). Germline trimming cut 5 bases from V and 4 bases from J; bases unmatched to any gene: 13. This CDR3 spans 18 amino acids. CDR3 DNA sequence: TGTGCCAGCAGCACAAAGGGGATACTAGCGGGGGGTGCAGATACGCAGTATTTT. This codes for CASSTKGILAGGADTQYF.

In nucleotides, the CDR3 is TGTGCCAGCAGCGAGGTCCCAGCCTACGAGCAGTACTTC. Protein product: CASSEVPAYEQYF. The gene calls are TRBV5-4 and TRBJ2-7, with unresolved D. Germline CDR1 and CDR2: SGHNT and YYREEE (reference sequence). CDR3 size: 13 residues. Trimming shortened V by 4 bases and J by 2 bases, and 10 bases separated the two germline ends.

The chain combines TRBV19 with TRBJ1-1; D perhaps matches TRBD1 (5 bases). The CDR3 runs to 13 residues. The V end was cut by 3 bases, the J end by 7 bases, with 12 bases between. CDR1 is LNHDA and CDR2 is SQIVND in the germline V gene (reference sequence). CDR3 sequence reads: CASSILRGGEAFF. The CDR3 DNA sequence: TGTGCCAGTAGTATCCTCCGGGGGGGTGAAGCTTTCTTT.